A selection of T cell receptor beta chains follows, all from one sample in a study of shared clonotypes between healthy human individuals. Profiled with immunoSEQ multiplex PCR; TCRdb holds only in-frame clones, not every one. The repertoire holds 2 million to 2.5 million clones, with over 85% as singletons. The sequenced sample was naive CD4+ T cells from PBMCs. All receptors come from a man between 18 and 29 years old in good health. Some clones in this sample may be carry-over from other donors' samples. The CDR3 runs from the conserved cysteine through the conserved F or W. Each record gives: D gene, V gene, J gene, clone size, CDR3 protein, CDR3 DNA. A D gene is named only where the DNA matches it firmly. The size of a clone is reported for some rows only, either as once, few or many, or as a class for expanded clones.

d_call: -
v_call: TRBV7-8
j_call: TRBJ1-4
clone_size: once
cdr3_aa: CASSLGVARHNEKLFF
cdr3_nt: TGTGCCAGCAGCTTAGGCGTGGCCCGCCATAATGAAAAACTGTTTTTT

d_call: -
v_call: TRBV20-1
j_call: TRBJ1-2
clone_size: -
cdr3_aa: CSARPYYGYTF
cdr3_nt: TGCAGTGCTAGACCTTATTATGGCTACACCTTC

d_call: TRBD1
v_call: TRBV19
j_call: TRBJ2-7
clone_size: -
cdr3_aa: CASSIESTGSSYEQYF
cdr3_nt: TGTGCCAGTAGTATAGAATCGACAGGGTCCTCCTACGAGCAGTACTTC

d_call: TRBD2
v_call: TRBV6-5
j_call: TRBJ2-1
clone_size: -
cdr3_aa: CASSYALADYNEQFF
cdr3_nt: TGTGCCAGCAGTTACGCACTAGCGGATTACAATGAGCAGTTCTTC

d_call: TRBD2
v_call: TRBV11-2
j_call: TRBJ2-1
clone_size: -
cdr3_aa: CASSPGLAGFYNEQFF
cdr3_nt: TGTGCCAGCAGCCCGGGACTAGCGGGGTTCTACAATGAGCAGTTCTTC

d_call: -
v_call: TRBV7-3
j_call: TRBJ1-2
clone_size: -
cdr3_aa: CASSLTGQNSYGYTF
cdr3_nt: TGTGCCAGCAGCTTAACCGGACAGAATTCCTATGGCTACACCTTC

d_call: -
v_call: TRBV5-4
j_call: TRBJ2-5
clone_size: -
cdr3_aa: CASSLGTGLATETQYF
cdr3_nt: TGTGCCAGCAGCTTGGGAACGGGACTGGCAACAGAGACCCAGTACTTC

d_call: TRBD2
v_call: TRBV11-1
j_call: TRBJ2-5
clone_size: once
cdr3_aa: CASSPGLAMQETQYF
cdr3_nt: TGTGCCAGCAGCCCGGGACTAGCGATGCAAGAGACCCAGTACTTC

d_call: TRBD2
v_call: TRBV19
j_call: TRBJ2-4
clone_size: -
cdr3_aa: CASRGLAGGVEDIQYF
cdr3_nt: TGTGCCAGTAGGGGACTAGCGGGAGGGGTCGAGGACATTCAGTACTTC

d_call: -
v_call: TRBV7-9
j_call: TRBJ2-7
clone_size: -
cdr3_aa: CASSLATWGYEQYF
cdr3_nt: TGTGCCAGCAGCTTAGCCACCTGGGGTTACGAGCAGTACTTC

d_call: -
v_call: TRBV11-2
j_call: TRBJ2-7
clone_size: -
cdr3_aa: CASCQDSFGGDEQYF
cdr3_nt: TGTGCCAGCTGCCAGGACTCGTTTGGAGGCGACGAGCAGTACTTC

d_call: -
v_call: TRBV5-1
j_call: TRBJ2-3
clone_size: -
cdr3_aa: CASSLVTATDTQYF
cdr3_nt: TGCGCCAGCAGCTTGGTTACGGCTACAGATACGCAGTATTTT

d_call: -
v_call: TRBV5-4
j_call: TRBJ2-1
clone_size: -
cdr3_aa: CAVGVDEQFF
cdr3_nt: TGTGCCGTGGGGGTCGATGAGCAGTTCTTC

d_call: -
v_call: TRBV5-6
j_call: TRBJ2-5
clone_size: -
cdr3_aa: CASSLASPETQYF
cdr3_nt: TGTGCCAGCAGCTTGGCCAGCCCGGAGACCCAGTACTTC

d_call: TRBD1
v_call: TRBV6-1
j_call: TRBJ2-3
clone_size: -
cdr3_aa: CASSELGGSTDTQYF
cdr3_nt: TGTGCCAGCAGTGAACTAGGGGGCAGCACAGATACGCAGTATTTT

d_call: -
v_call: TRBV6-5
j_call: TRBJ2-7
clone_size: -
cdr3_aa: CASSYSGAPGNEQYF
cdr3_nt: TGTGCCAGCAGTTACTCGGGGGCCCCCGGGAACGAGCAGTACTTC

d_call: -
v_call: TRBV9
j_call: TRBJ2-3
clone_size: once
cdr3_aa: CASSVASRTPDTQYF
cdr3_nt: TGTGCCAGCAGCGTAGCTTCCAGGACCCCAGATACGCAGTATTTT

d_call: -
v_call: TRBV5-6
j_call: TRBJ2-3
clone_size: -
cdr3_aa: CASSLLGAEGTDTQYF
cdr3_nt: TGTGCCAGCAGCTTATTGGGGGCCGAGGGCACAGATACGCAGTATTTT

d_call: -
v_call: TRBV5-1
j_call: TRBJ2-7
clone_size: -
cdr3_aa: CASSPPGQVQYF
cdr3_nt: TGCGCCAGCAGCCCTCCCGGGCAGGTCCAGTACTTC

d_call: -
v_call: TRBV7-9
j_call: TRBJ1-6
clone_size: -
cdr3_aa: CASSLAQSSYNSPLHF
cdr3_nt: TGTGCCAGCAGCTTAGCCCAGAGCTCCTATAATTCACCCCTCCACTTT

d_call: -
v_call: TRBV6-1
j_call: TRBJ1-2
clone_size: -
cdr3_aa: CASSEQGYGYTF
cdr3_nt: TGTGCCAGCTCCGAACAGGGCTATGGCTACACCTTC

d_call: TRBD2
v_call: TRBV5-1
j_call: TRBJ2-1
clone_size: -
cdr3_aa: CASSQTPSGSGNEQFF
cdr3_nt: TGCGCCAGCAGCCAAACGCCTAGCGGATCGGGGAATGAGCAGTTCTTC

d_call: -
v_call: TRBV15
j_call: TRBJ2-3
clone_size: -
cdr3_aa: CATSRVGVTDTQYF
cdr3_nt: TGTGCCACCAGCAGAGTGGGGGTAACAGATACGCAGTATTTT

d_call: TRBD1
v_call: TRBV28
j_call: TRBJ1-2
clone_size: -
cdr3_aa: CASSPRTGNGYTF
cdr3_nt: TGTGCCAGCAGTCCACGGACAGGGAATGGCTACACCTTC

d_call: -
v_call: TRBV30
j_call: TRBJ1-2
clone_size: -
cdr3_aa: CAWSATRGYGYTF
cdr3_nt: TGTGCCTGGAGCGCCACGCGCGGCTATGGCTACACCTTC

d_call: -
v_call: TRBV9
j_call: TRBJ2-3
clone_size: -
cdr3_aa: CASSAGQIMNTQYF
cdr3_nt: TGTGCCAGCAGCGCCGGACAGATTATGAATACGCAGTATTTT

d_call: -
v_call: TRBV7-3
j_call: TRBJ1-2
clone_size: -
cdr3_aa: CASLGGPNYGYTF
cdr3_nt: TGTGCCAGTTTGGGCGGCCCTAACTATGGCTACACCTTC

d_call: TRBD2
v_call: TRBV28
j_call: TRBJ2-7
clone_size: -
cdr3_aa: CASSFTPGTSGTYEQYF
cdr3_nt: TGTGCCAGCAGTTTCACCCCAGGGACTAGCGGAACCTACGAGCAGTACTTC

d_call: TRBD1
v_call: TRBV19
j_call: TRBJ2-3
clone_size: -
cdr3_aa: CASKGPGQGVDTQYF
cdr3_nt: TGTGCCAGCAAAGGTCCTGGACAGGGTGTAGATACGCAGTATTTT

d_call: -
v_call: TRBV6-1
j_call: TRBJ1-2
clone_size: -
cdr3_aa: CASSVGQLPLYGYTF
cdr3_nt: TGTGCCAGCAGTGTGGGGCAGCTCCCCCTCTATGGCTACACCTTC

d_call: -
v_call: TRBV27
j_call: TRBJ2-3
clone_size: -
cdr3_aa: CASSPNRVGTDTQYF
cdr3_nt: TGTGCCAGCAGTCCGAACAGGGTCGGCACAGATACGCAGTATTTT

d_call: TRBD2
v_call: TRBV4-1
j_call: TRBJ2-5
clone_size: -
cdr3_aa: CASSLETSGGQETQYF
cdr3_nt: TGCGCCAGCAGCCTAGAGACTAGCGGGGGACAAGAGACCCAGTACTTC

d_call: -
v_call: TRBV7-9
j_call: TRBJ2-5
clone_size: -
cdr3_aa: CASSYRETAETQYF
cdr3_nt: TGTGCCAGCAGCTATCGGGAGACTGCGGAGACCCAGTACTTC

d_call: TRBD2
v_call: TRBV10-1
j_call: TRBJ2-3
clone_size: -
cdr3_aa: CASSLPASGTTDTQYF
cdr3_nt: TGCGCCAGCAGTCTCCCCGCTAGCGGGACGACAGATACGCAGTATTTT

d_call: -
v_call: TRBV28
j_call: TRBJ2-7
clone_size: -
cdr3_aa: CASSLRQGGSEQYF
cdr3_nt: TGTGCCAGCAGTTTACGACAGGGAGGAAGCGAGCAGTACTTC

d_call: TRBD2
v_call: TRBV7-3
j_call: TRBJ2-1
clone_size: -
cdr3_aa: CASSLLAGGINEQFF
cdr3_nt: TGTGCCAGCAGCTTACTAGCGGGAGGGATTAATGAGCAGTTCTTC

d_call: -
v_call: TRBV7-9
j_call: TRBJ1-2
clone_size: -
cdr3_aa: CASSWPQGPKANYGYTF
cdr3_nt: TGTGCCAGCAGCTGGCCGCAGGGCCCTAAAGCTAACTATGGCTACACCTTC